The clone carrying this TCR beta chain was seen more than once but under ten times. Its specificity is not known. The entry originates in a study of regulatory T cells in long-lasting Graves disease. Construction of the TCR beta libraries employed iRepertoire HTBI primers in conjunction with Arm-PCR of CDR3 regions. TCRdb ran MiXCR on the multiplex PCR reads and lists one entry per CDR3 protein. The sample has about 470,000 distinct CDR3 sequences, roughly 20% seen once. Described time point: persistent/refractory GD, antithyroid drugs over 5 years with positive TRAb. PBMC-extracted RNA yielded the TCR library. The guidelines of the American Thyroid Association were the basis for diagnosing Graves' disease. Peripheral blood, 8.5 to 10 milliliters per patient, was collected in EDTA tubes. Unmatched junction bases numbered 6, after V lost 4 bases and J lost 0 bases. The CDR3 spans 17 residues. Germline CDR1 SGHRS, CDR2 YFSETQ.

Regarding the study as a whole: Sample size was small, which may have lowered accuracy.

This TCR was recovered from a female donor with Graves disease. V gene TRBV5-1 combines with J gene TRBJ2-2; 10 positions agree with TRBD2. The sequences come from peripheral blood mononuclear cells (PBMCs), collected when the disease was refractory, from a patient treated with antithyroid drugs. For the CDR3, the DNA is TGCGCCAGCAGCCCAAGGACTAGCGGTGCGAACACCGGGGAGCTGTTTTTT. Amino acid sequence: CASSPRTSGANTGELFF. The complete variable domain, with remaining parts taken from reference TRBV5-1 and TRBJ2-2, reads KAGVTQTPRYLIKTRGQQVTLSCSPISGHRSVSWYQQTPGQGLQFLFEYFSETQRNKGNFPGRFSGRQFSNSRSEMNVSTLELGDSALYLCASSPRTSGANTGELFFGEGSRLTVL.